The clone carrying this TCR beta chain was detected only a few times. The antigen is undetermined. These data belong to a study of T cells after yellow fever vaccination. Study-level information: It was SMART-Seq v4 Ultra Low Input that prepared the fractions with low cell numbers. Study-level results: Though weaker, the secondary response peaked faster, on day 5 versus 15.

One entry per CDR3 protein results from TCRdb running MiXCR on the 5' RACE reads. There are roughly 190,000 distinct CDR3 sequences in the sample; 8% to 13% occur only once, and just over 35% lies in the top ten. V lost 4 bases to trimming and J lost 2 bases, with 12 bases between them. This CDR3 is built from 15 residues. The germline gives CDR1 SGHTA, CDR2 FQGTGA. The J gene is TRBJ2-1, the V gene TRBV7-3; D is perhaps TRBD2 (6 bases). Sequences were derived from CD8+ T cells sorted from PBMCs, sampled 15 days after the yellow fever booster vaccination. This clonotype originated in a man aged 18 to 30 who received the YFV17D yellow fever vaccine. CDR3 protein: CASSSVGGAYNEQFF. The CDR3 DNA reads as TGTGCCAGCAGCTCCGTCGGGGGAGCCTACAATGAGCAGTTCTTC.